The 9 T cell receptor beta chains listed next were all sequenced from one sample in a study of control samples from healthy donors and cancer patients. Sequenced by immunoSEQ multiplex PCR; TCRdb stores in-frame clones only, minus some. The profile shows 110,000 or so clones, 80% to 90% of them singletons. Sample: blood. All receptors derive from a man in his thirties or forties in good health.

This chain uses TRBV9 with TRBJ1-5; D unresolved. The CDR3 contains 13 residues. Trimming removed 0 bases from V and 4 bases from J, with 5 bases in between. Germline CDR1 SGDLS, CDR2 YYNGEE. This CDR3 is CASSVDRNQPQHF. DNA for the CDR3: TGTGCCAGCAGCGTAGATCGGAATCAGCCCCAGCATTTT.

V and J are TRBV2 and TRBJ2-7; D call uncertain. Germline CDR1 reads SNHLY; CDR2 reads FYNNEI. Trimming shortened V by 4 bases and J by 1 base, and 5 bases separated the two germline ends. The CDR3 extends over 12 amino acids. Written as DNA, the CDR3 is TGTGCCAGCAGTGCAGAGTCCTACGAGCAGTACTTC. It yields the protein CASSAESYEQYF. Combining the CDR3 with reference TRBV2 and TRBJ2-7 gives the whole variable domain EPEVTQTPSHQVTQMGQEVILRCVPISNHLYFYWYRQILGQKVEFLVSFYNNEISEKSEIFDDQFSVERPDGSNFTLKIRSTKLEDSAMYFCASSAESYEQYFGPGTRLTVT.

The rearrangement joins TRBV7-2 to TRBJ1-5; tentatively, D is TRBD1 (6 bases). Trimming took off 4 bases at V and 6 bases at J, with 19 bases between the two ends. In germline, CDR1 is SGHTA, CDR2 FQGNSA. The CDR3 is made up of 16 amino acids. DNA of the CDR3: TGTGCCAGCAGCTCCCGCGGGGCACAGGGACTTCAGCCCCAGCATTTT. It specifies CASSSRGAQGLQPQHF.

The chain links TRBV9 to TRBJ2-3; unclear D gene. Trimming took 2 bases from V and 4 from J, leaving 8 bases between them. This CDR3 region has 13 residues. The germline CDR1 and CDR2 sequences are SGDLS and YYNGEE. CDR3 region: CASSVKFADTQYF. Written as DNA, the CDR3 is TGTGCCAGCAGCGTGAAATTTGCAGATACGCAGTATTTT.

The rearrangement uses TRBV27 and TRBJ1-2; D is possibly TRBD1 (5 bases). This CDR3 region has 13 residues. Trimming cost V 6 bases and J 4 bases, with 12 bases left between them. Germline loops: CDR1 MNHEY, CDR2 SMNVEV (reference sequence). For the CDR3, the DNA is TGTGCCAGCAGCCCGGGGGGTTCCTATGGCTACACCTTC. Translated: CASSPGGSYGYTF.

The chain uses TRBV2 and TRBJ1-2, with 8 bases fitting TRBD1. Germline lookup yields CDR1 SNHLY and CDR2 FYNNEI. V shed 2 bases and J 7 bases; nucleotides not matched to a gene: 3. The CDR3 runs to 13 residues. CDR3 protein: CASSEQGAGGYTF. DNA of the CDR3: TGTGCCAGCAGTGAACAGGGGGCTGGTGGCTACACCTTC. Together with reference TRBV2 and TRBJ1-2, the CDR3 gives the full variable domain: EPEVTQTPSHQVTQMGQEVILRCVPISNHLYFYWYRQILGQKVEFLVSFYNNEISEKSEIFDDQFSVERPDGSNFTLKIRSTKLEDSAMYFCASSEQGAGGYTFGSGTRLTVV.

By share, this clone counts as medium-sized. This chain joins TRBV4-2 and TRBJ2-1, with TRBD1 identical over 7 bases. This CDR3 has 15 residues. The V gene's germline CDR1 is LGHNA and CDR2 YNFKEQ. The trim removed 1 base at V and 3 bases at J, leaving 3 bases unmatched. DNA of the CDR3: TGTGCCAGCAGCCAAGGACAGGGAGTCTACAATGAGCAGTTCTTC. It specifies CASSQGQGVYNEQFF.

This chain joins TRBV5-1 and TRBJ2-5; TRBD1 matches at 8 bases. The length of the CDR3 is 15 residues. CDR1 and CDR2 from the germline V gene are SGHRS and YFSETQ. After removal of 0 bases from V and 3 bases from J, the junction contained 4 bases not matched to a gene. The CDR3 nucleotides read TGCGCCAGCAGCTTGGAATGGACAGGGAAAGAGACCCAGTACTTC. Protein sequence: CASSLEWTGKETQYF. The full variable domain, its missing parts supplied by reference TRBV5-1 and TRBJ2-5, is KAGVTQTPRYLIKTRGQQVTLSCSPISGHRSVSWYQQTPGQGLQFLFEYFSETQRNKGNFPGRFSGRQFSNSRSEMNVSTLELGDSALYLCASSLEWTGKETQYFGPGTRLLVL.

This chain connects TRBV12-2 to TRBJ1-4; the table names TRBD1, a call not compared with the DNA. TRBV12-2 is an annotated pseudogene. The CDR3 is 17 amino acids. The CDR3 DNA reads TGTGCAAGTCGCAAAAACCCCTCACAGGGGCGAAATGAAAAACTGTTTTTT. Its protein product is CASRKNPSQGRNEKLFF.